This is a list of T cell receptor beta chains from one sample in a study of long-term antiretroviral therapy in people with HIV. The table came from immunoSEQ multiplex PCR; TCRdb's copy has only in-frame clones and leaves some out. Here the sample spans around 23,000 clones, approximately 80% being singletons. Specimen: unsorted PBMCs, collected 4.4 years after starting antiretroviral therapy. Receptors were obtained from a man between 25 and 39 years old with HIV. Each CDR3 is given with its conserved first and last residue. D genes are given only for firm matches. The size of a clone is reported for some rows only, either as once, few or many, or as a class for expanded clones.

v_gene: TRBV4-3
d_gene: TRBD2
abundance: -
j_gene: TRBJ2-4
CDR3aa: CASSHSLPGEGNAKNIQYF
CDR3nt: TGCGCCAGCAGCCATTCCCTACCCGGGGAGGGGAACGCCAAAAACATTCAGTACTTC

v_gene: TRBV6-1
d_gene: -
abundance: few
j_gene: TRBJ2-7
CDR3aa: CASSERGASYEQYF
CDR3nt: TGTGCCAGCAGTGAACGCGGGGCCTCCTACGAGCAGTACTTC

v_gene: TRBV4-1
d_gene: -
abundance: -
j_gene: TRBJ1-1
CDR3aa: CASSQGSNRVVTEAFF
CDR3nt: TGCGCCAGCAGCCAAGGAAGCAACAGGGTCGTCACTGAAGCTTTCTTT

v_gene: TRBV18
d_gene: TRBD1
abundance: -
j_gene: TRBJ2-7
CDR3aa: CASSPGGQNSYEQYF
CDR3nt: TGTGCCAGCTCACCAGGGGGACAGAACTCCTACGAGCAGTACTTC

v_gene: TRBV5-6
d_gene: -
abundance: -
j_gene: TRBJ1-1
CDR3aa: CASSYNRALTEAFF
CDR3nt: TGTGCCAGCAGCTACAACAGGGCCCTCACTGAAGCTTTCTTT

v_gene: TRBV4-3
d_gene: -
abundance: -
j_gene: TRBJ2-7
CDR3aa: CASSQDIGGWTGTFYEQYF
CDR3nt: TGCGCCAGCAGCCAAGATATTGGGGGTTGGACCGGGACGTTCTACGAGCAGTACTTC

v_gene: TRBV5-4
d_gene: TRBD2
abundance: -
j_gene: TRBJ2-1
CDR3aa: CASSRGREGNEQFF
CDR3nt: TGTGCCAGCAGCCGAGGAAGGGAGGGCAATGAGCAGTTCTTC

v_gene: TRBV27
d_gene: -
abundance: -
j_gene: TRBJ2-7
CDR3aa: CASSKSSYEQYF
CDR3nt: TGTGCCAGCAGTAAGAGCTCCTACGAGCAGTACTTC

v_gene: TRBV5-1
d_gene: -
abundance: -
j_gene: TRBJ2-7
CDR3aa: CASSPSDRVYEQYF
CDR3nt: TGCGCCAGCAGCCCATCGGACAGAGTCTACGAGCAGTACTTC

v_gene: TRBV10-2
d_gene: -
abundance: once
j_gene: TRBJ2-7
CDR3aa: CASSDGHTYEQYF
CDR3nt: TGCGCCAGCAGTGACGGACATACCTACGAGCAGTACTTC

v_gene: TRBV4-1
d_gene: -
abundance: -
j_gene: TRBJ1-2
CDR3aa: CATSDGANYGYTF
CDR3nt: TGCGCCACGTCGGACGGTGCTAACTATGGCTACACCTTC

v_gene: TRBV5-1
d_gene: -
abundance: once
j_gene: TRBJ2-3
CDR3aa: CASSFLDGTQYF
CDR3nt: TGCGCCAGCAGCTTTTTGGACGGTACGCAGTATTTT

v_gene: TRBV5-6
d_gene: -
abundance: -
j_gene: TRBJ2-1
CDR3aa: CASSLNGKGYNEQFF
CDR3nt: TGTGCCAGCAGCTTGAATGGGAAAGGCTACAATGAGCAGTTCTTC

v_gene: TRBV4-3
d_gene: -
abundance: -
j_gene: TRBJ1-2
CDR3aa: CASSPGSANYGYTF
CDR3nt: TGCGCCAGCAGCCCTGGCAGTGCTAACTATGGCTACACCTTC

v_gene: TRBV5-1
d_gene: TRBD1
abundance: -
j_gene: TRBJ1-1
CDR3aa: CASSLDRRNTEAFF
CDR3nt: TGCGCCAGCAGTTTGGACAGGCGAAACACTGAAGCTTTCTTT

v_gene: TRBV28
d_gene: -
abundance: -
j_gene: TRBJ1-5
CDR3aa: CASSPPDRFQPQHF
CDR3nt: TGTGCCAGCAGTCCCCCCGACAGGTTTCAGCCCCAGCATTTT

v_gene: TRBV27
d_gene: TRBD1
abundance: -
j_gene: TRBJ2-7
CDR3aa: CASSSTGSEQYF
CDR3nt: TGTGCCAGCAGCTCGACAGGGTCCGAGCAGTACTTC

v_gene: TRBV7-2
d_gene: -
abundance: -
j_gene: TRBJ2-1
CDR3aa: CASSHPNNEQFF
CDR3nt: TGTGCCAGCAGCCACCCCAACAATGAGCAGTTCTTC

v_gene: TRBV28
d_gene: TRBD1
abundance: -
j_gene: TRBJ2-7
CDR3aa: CASSLAGGISREQYF
CDR3nt: TGTGCCAGCAGTTTAGCAGGGGGCATTTCCCGTGAGCAGTACTTC

v_gene: TRBV5-1
d_gene: TRBD2
abundance: -
j_gene: TRBJ2-1
CDR3aa: CASSPSGSGRDYEQFF
CDR3nt: TGCGCCAGCAGCCCCTCGGGTAGCGGGAGAGATTATGAGCAGTTCTTC

v_gene: TRBV18
d_gene: TRBD1
abundance: -
j_gene: TRBJ2-7
CDR3aa: CASSIDRGLYEQYF
CDR3nt: TGTGCCAGCTCAATAGACAGGGGACTTTACGAGCAGTACTTC

v_gene: TRBV21-1
d_gene: -
abundance: -
j_gene: TRBJ2-2
CDR3aa: CASSTRENFTGELFF
CDR3nt: TGTGCCAGCAGCACCAGGGAGAACTTCACCGGGGAGCTGTTTTTT

v_gene: TRBV7-3
d_gene: -
abundance: -
j_gene: TRBJ1-1
CDR3aa: CASSFGGEGAEAFF
CDR3nt: TGTGCCAGCAGCTTCGGGGGTGAGGGGGCTGAAGCTTTCTTT

v_gene: TRBV28
d_gene: -
abundance: -
j_gene: TRBJ1-5
CDR3aa: CASSRLSGAQPQHF
CDR3nt: TGTGCCAGCAGCCGATTGTCAGGGGCTCAGCCCCAGCATTTT

v_gene: TRBV10-1
d_gene: -
abundance: -
j_gene: TRBJ2-2
CDR3aa: CASSEYGVGELFF
CDR3nt: TGCGCCAGCAGTGAATACGGGGTCGGGGAGCTGTTTTTT

v_gene: TRBV11-3
d_gene: TRBD2
abundance: few
j_gene: TRBJ2-7
CDR3aa: CASSPKRGSYEQYF
CDR3nt: TGTGCCAGCAGCCCCAAGCGGGGCTCCTACGAGCAGTACTTC

v_gene: TRBV6-5
d_gene: TRBD2
abundance: -
j_gene: TRBJ2-1
CDR3aa: CASSLNWLAGVEQFF
CDR3nt: TGTGCCAGCAGCCTAAATTGGCTAGCGGGAGTTGAGCAGTTCTTC

v_gene: TRBV7-9
d_gene: -
abundance: -
j_gene: TRBJ2-1
CDR3aa: CASSYNEQFF
CDR3nt: TGTGCCAGCTCCTACAATGAGCAGTTCTTC

v_gene: TRBV2
d_gene: TRBD1
abundance: -
j_gene: TRBJ1-5
CDR3aa: CASNLGQKGPQHF
CDR3nt: TGTGCCAGCAATCTGGGACAGAAGGGGCCCCAGCATTTT

v_gene: TRBV5-1
d_gene: -
abundance: -
j_gene: TRBJ1-5
CDR3aa: CASSFRPGGQDNQPQHF
CDR3nt: TGCGCCAGCAGCTTTCGGCCCGGGGGGCAAGACAATCAGCCCCAGCATTTT

v_gene: TRBV7-3
d_gene: TRBD1
abundance: -
j_gene: TRBJ2-7
CDR3aa: CASSLGTGSEQYF
CDR3nt: TGTGCCAGCAGCTTAGGGACAGGGTCCGAGCAGTACTTC